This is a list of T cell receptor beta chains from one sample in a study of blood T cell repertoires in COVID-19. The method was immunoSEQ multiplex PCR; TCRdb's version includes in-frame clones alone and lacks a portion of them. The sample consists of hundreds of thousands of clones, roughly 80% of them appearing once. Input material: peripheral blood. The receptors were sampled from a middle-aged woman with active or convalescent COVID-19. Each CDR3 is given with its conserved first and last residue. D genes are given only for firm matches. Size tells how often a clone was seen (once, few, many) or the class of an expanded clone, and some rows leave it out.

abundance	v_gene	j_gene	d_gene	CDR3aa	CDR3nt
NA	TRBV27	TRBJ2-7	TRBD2	CASRPGTSESYEQYF	TGTGCCAGCAGACCCGGGACTAGCGAATCCTACGAGCAGTACTTC
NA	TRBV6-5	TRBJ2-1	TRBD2	CASKYRREPYNEQFF	TGTGCCAGCAAGTACAGGCGGGAGCCCTACAATGAGCAGTTCTTC
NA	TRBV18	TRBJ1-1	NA	CASSPMKGVLGTEAFF	TGTGCCAGCTCACCAATGAAGGGGGTCTTGGGCACTGAAGCTTTCTTT
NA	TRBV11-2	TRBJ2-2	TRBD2	CASSLGLAGAGDTGELFF	TGTGCCAGCAGCTTAGGGCTAGCGGGAGCAGGGGACACCGGGGAGCTGTTTTTT
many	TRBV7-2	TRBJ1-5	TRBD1	CASSPTDRGGDQPQHF	TGTGCCAGCAGCCCAACGGACAGGGGGGGTGATCAGCCCCAGCATTTT
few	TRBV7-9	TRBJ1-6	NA	CAMRDQTNSPLHF	TGTGCCATGCGGGACCAAACTAATTCACCCCTCCACTTT
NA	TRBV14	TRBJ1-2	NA	CASSQENFGNYGYTF	TGTGCCAGCAGCCAAGAAAACTTCGGGAACTATGGCTACACCTTC
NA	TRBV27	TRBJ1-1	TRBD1	CASSFGQGAIGTEAFF	TGTGCCAGCAGTTTCGGGCAGGGGGCGATCGGCACTGAAGCTTTCTTT
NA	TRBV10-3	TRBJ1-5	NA	CAISEEEHQPQHF	TGTGCCATCAGTGAGGAGGAGCATCAGCCCCAGCATTTT
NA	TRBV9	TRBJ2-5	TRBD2	CASSSPRGEFQETQYF	TGTGCCAGCAGCTCCCCGCGGGGGGAGTTTCAAGAGACCCAGTACTTC
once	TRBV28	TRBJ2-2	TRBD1	CASSLGQENTGELFF	TGTGCCAGCAGTTTGGGACAGGAGAACACCGGGGAGCTGTTTTTT
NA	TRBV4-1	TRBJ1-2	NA	CASSTRAVGYTF	TGCGCCAGCAGTACCAGGGCCGTGGGCTACACCTTC
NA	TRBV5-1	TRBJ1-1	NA	CASSLKQNTEAFF	TGCGCCAGCAGCTTGAAACAGAACACTGAAGCTTTCTTT